The 7 T cell receptor beta chains in this list originate from one sample, sequenced in a study of T-cell memory formation after mild COVID-19 listed by TCRdb under 2021. The library was obtained by 5' RACE. The sequencing machine was an Illumina NovaSeq 6000. TCRdb reanalyzed the raw reads on its own, using fastp at Q25 for trimming and MiXCR for clone calling, and kept in-frame beta chains. Under each unique CDR3 protein, matching rows form one entry showing the most common genes and DNA. This sample gives approximately 350,000 distinct CDR3 sequences in total; approximately 13% of them show up just once. The ten biggest clones cover over 20% of the sample. Sequenced material: PBMCs or a T cell subset sorted from them (not recorded which). These receptor sequences come from a man younger than 35 who had mild COVID-19 (a few samples of this study predate the infection). The sample titles of this study are shuffled in the database, so cell type and time point are left out; the donor was told from shared clones.

This clonotype has a handful of counts. The chain couples TRBV29-1 to TRBJ2-3; D is uncertain. The CDR3 is made up of 12 amino acids. V was cut by 4 bases and J by 4 bases, with 9 bases left in between. Germline lookup yields CDR1 SQVTM and CDR2 ANQGSEA. This chain's CDR3 is CSVGREADTQYF. The DNA of the CDR3 is TGCAGCGTTGGGAGAGAGGCAGATACGCAGTATTTT.

This clonotype was found many times. The chain recombines TRBV11-2 with TRBJ2-2; D uncertain. Per the germline V gene, CDR1 is SGHAT and CDR2 is FQNNGV. Trimming shortened V by 1 base and J by 4 bases, and 10 bases separated the two germline ends. This CDR3 spans 15 amino acids. CDR3 bases: TGTGCCAGCAGCTTAGTCGCTTTTGGCACCGGGGAGCTGTTTTTT. It codes for CASSLVAFGTGELFF.

The chain couples TRBV7-2 to TRBJ1-2; D uncertain. Germline assignment: CDR1 SGHTA and CDR2 FQGNSA. Trimming took 0 bases from V and 4 from J, leaving 15 bases between them. This CDR3 comprises 16 residues. The CDR3 sequence is CASSLASMAGIYGYTF. CDR3 DNA: TGTGCCAGCAGCTTAGCGTCGATGGCCGGGATCTATGGCTACACCTTC.

The V and J genes are TRBV28 and TRBJ2-3, with a possible D match to TRBD1 (5 bases). V was shortened by 2 bases and J by 1 base, with 16 bases between the two germline ends. CDR1 and CDR2 from the germline V gene are MDHEN and SYDVKM. This CDR3 has 17 residues. The CDR3 sequence is CASSLPQAFDGTDTQYF. CDR3 in DNA: TGTGCCAGCAGTTTACCACAGGCTTTTGACGGCACAGATACGCAGTATTTT. Filled out from reference TRBV28 and TRBJ2-3, the complete variable domain reads DVKVTQSSRYLVKRTGEKVFLECVQDMDHENMFWYRQDPGLGLRLIYFSYDVKMKEKGDIPEGYSVSREKKERFSLILESASTNQTSMYLCASSLPQAFDGTDTQYFGPGTRLTVL.

This clonotype was found a few times. The chain carries TRBV3-1 and TRBJ1-6; D unclear. Deletions cut 2 bases from V and 14 bases from J, with 19 bases between. This CDR3 is built from 15 residues. Germline lookup yields CDR1 LGHDT and CDR2 YNNKEL (reference sequence). CDR3 sequence: CASSQTRHPTSTLHF. The CDR3 nucleotides are TGTGCCAGCAGCCAAACCCGGCACCCCACATCCACCCTCCACTTT. The full variable domain, its missing parts supplied by reference TRBV3-1 and TRBJ1-6, is DTAVSQTPKYLVTQMGNDKSIKCEQNLGHDTMYWYKQDSKKFLKIMFSYNNKELIINETVPNRFSPKSPDKAHLNLHINSLELGDSAVYFCASSQTRHPTSTLHFGNGTRLTVT.

The chain combines TRBV7-9 with TRBJ2-7; D gene unclear. The CDR3 spans 13 residues. The germline CDR1 and CDR2 sequences are SEHNR and FQNEAQ (reference sequence). The germline V and J ends were trimmed by 2 bases and 7 bases, with 12 bases remaining between them. Written as DNA, the CDR3 is TGTGCCAGCAGCTTAAACCCTCTTGGGGAGCAGTACGTC. Translated, it gives CASSLNPLGEQYV.

The chain employs TRBV5-5 and TRBJ2-3, with 8 bases identical to TRBD2. With 0 bases clipped from V and 1 base from J, the junction kept 4 bases outside the gene matches. This CDR3 has 16 amino acids. Looked up from germline, CDR1 is SGHKS and CDR2 is YYEKEE (reference sequence). The CDR3 protein is CASSLVLRGGTDTQYF. The CDR3 DNA reads TGTGCCAGCAGCTTGGTGTTGCGGGGGGGCACAGATACGCAGTATTTT.